The sequence of this TCR beta chain was determined in a study of shared clonotypes between healthy human individuals. For the study at large: Donors, aged 18 to 49, were a couple of women and three men.

Study outcomes and limitations: Naive subsets usually exceeded memory subsets in estimated richness. The study's rarefaction showed incomplete sorted-subset sequencing despite large depth.

The CDR3 runs 13 residues. CDR1 LNHDA and CDR2 SQIVND come from the germline V gene (reference sequence). Trimming removed 10 bases at V and 3 bases at J, with 16 bases between. With regard to this clone: The antigen remains undetermined.

Sequencing was performed with immunoSEQ multiplex PCR; in TCRdb, only in-frame clones are kept and a portion is missing. Among over 1.5 million clones listed, approximately 98% were seen once. The clonotype comes from a man aged 25 to 40 in good health. The V call is TRBV19, the J call TRBJ2-7; no clear D gene. Sequencing was performed on naive CD4+ T cells sorted from blood. Regarding subset: CD45RA+ positively selected. Written as DNA, the CDR3 is TGTGCCAATTTGGCTCCTACGTACTACGAGCAGTACTTC. It encodes CANLAPTYYEQYF.